This is a list of T cell receptor beta chains from one sample in a study of T cells in tuberculosis. Sequenced by immunoSEQ multiplex PCR; TCRdb stores in-frame clones only, minus some. The sample lists 20,000 to 25,000 clones, 80% to 90% seen once, with roughly 14% in the top ten. Sequenced sample: PBMCs. The receptors derive from a donor aged 10-35 years with latent tuberculosis or without tuberculosis infection. The CDR3 runs from the conserved cysteine through the conserved F or W.

v_call: TRBV27
j_call: TRBJ2-2
cdr3_aa: CASSPSGLAVNTGELFF

v_call: TRBV2
j_call: TRBJ1-2
cdr3_aa: CASRGDRGVGYGYTF

v_call: TRBV27
j_call: TRBJ2-5
cdr3_aa: CASSKGASGGHWRETQYF

v_call: TRBV30
j_call: TRBJ1-6
cdr3_aa: CAWSEVQGGSPLHF

v_call: TRBV6-5
j_call: TRBJ1-5
cdr3_aa: CASSYDGQGHQPQHF

v_call: TRBV2
j_call: TRBJ1-5
cdr3_aa: CASSDLRGSNQPQHF

v_call: TRBV25-1
j_call: TRBJ2-7
cdr3_aa: CASRLGEGFVYEQYF

v_call: TRBV7-2
j_call: TRBJ2-5
cdr3_aa: CASSLVPLGRQEPQETQYF

v_call: TRBV5-1
j_call: TRBJ2-3
cdr3_aa: CASGLTIGSISTDTQYF

v_call: TRBV5-6
j_call: TRBJ1-4
cdr3_aa: CASSLGQAPEKLFF

v_call: TRBV19
j_call: TRBJ2-1
cdr3_aa: CASVAHSSYNEQFF

v_call: TRBV25-1
j_call: TRBJ2-3
cdr3_aa: CASSESPLTPPDTQYF

v_call: TRBV2
j_call: TRBJ2-1
cdr3_aa: CASRKPGTRGPNEQFF

v_call: TRBV7-3
j_call: TRBJ1-6
cdr3_aa: CASSTGDSPLHF

v_call: TRBV4-3
j_call: TRBJ2-7
cdr3_aa: CASSPGGGTHEQYF

v_call: TRBV6-1
j_call: TRBJ1-5
cdr3_aa: CASRPGVQPQHF

v_call: TRBV19
j_call: TRBJ1-2
cdr3_aa: CASSIGQGALGYTF

v_call: TRBV5-1
j_call: TRBJ2-1
cdr3_aa: CASSPTSGGYNEQFF

v_call: TRBV29-1
j_call: TRBJ2-7
cdr3_aa: CSVEVSQQYEQYF

v_call: TRBV5-6
j_call: TRBJ2-7
cdr3_aa: CASSSLGTGREQYF

v_call: TRBV2
j_call: TRBJ1-3
cdr3_aa: CASNRQGPGNTIYF

v_call: TRBV5-1
j_call: TRBJ2-3
cdr3_aa: CASSFPIKGADTQYF

v_call: TRBV7-2
j_call: TRBJ2-3
cdr3_aa: CASSPLGGSGTTQYF

v_call: TRBV5-1
j_call: TRBJ2-5
cdr3_aa: CASSLLAGIAETQYF

v_call: TRBV27
j_call: TRBJ1-5
cdr3_aa: CASSPSTGGSNQPQHF

v_call: TRBV30
j_call: TRBJ2-5
cdr3_aa: CAWVAAGELGTQYF

v_call: TRBV29-1
j_call: TRBJ2-3
cdr3_aa: CSAERGGADTQYF

v_call: TRBV6-1
j_call: TRBJ2-2
cdr3_aa: CASRPGTGLTGELFF

v_call: TRBV6-6
j_call: TRBJ2-7
cdr3_aa: CASSPSGGPYEQYF

v_call: TRBV25-1
j_call: TRBJ1-6
cdr3_aa: CASSEFPARSYNSPLHF

v_call: TRBV29-1
j_call: TRBJ1-3
cdr3_aa: CSVSLGGRGSRNTIYF